This is a list of T cell receptor beta chains from one sample in a study of T cell responses to AZD1222 COVID-19 vaccine. The data were produced by immunoSEQ multiplex PCR, yet TCRdb's version contains in-frame clones alone and is incomplete. The table has about 180,000 clones, just over 85% seen once. This material consisted of peripheral blood, taken on day 0 of AZD1222 vaccination. These receptors were obtained from an adult in good health. Both conserved end residues are part of each CDR3. D genes are given only for firm matches. Some rows mark clone size as missing; the rest say once, few, many or name a class of expanded clone.

j_gene: TRBJ2-4; abundance: -; d_gene: TRBD1; v_gene: TRBV6-2/TRBV6-3; CDR3aa: CASSYRTGRIIQYF; CDR3nt: TGTGCCAGCAGTTACCGGACAGGGAGAATCATTCAGTACTTC
j_gene: TRBJ1-4; abundance: -; d_gene: TRBD1; v_gene: TRBV7-6; CDR3aa: CASSPTLQGWNEKLFF; CDR3nt: TGTGCCAGCAGCCCAACCTTACAGGGGTGGAATGAAAAACTGTTTTTT
j_gene: TRBJ1-1; abundance: -; d_gene: -; v_gene: TRBV30; CDR3aa: CAWSVRSGNTEAFF; CDR3nt: TGTGCCTGGAGTGTACGTTCCGGAAACACTGAAGCTTTCTTT
j_gene: TRBJ1-3; abundance: -; d_gene: -; v_gene: TRBV13; CDR3aa: CASSLLRASSGNTIYF; CDR3nt: TGTGCCAGCAGCTTATTGCGGGCTAGCTCTGGAAACACCATATATTTT
j_gene: TRBJ1-1; abundance: -; d_gene: -; v_gene: TRBV12-3/TRBV12-4; CDR3aa: CASSRATNTEAFF; CDR3nt: TGTGCCAGCAGTCGGGCCACCAACACTGAAGCTTTCTTT
j_gene: TRBJ2-3; abundance: -; d_gene: TRBD2; v_gene: TRBV27; CDR3aa: CASSFQGLLDRDTQYF; CDR3nt: TGTGCCAGCAGTTTTCAGGGACTACTTGACCGAGATACGCAGTATTTT
j_gene: TRBJ1-6; abundance: -; d_gene: TRBD1; v_gene: TRBV27; CDR3aa: CASSSPSRQGRSSPLHF; CDR3nt: TGTGCCAGCAGTTCCCCTTCCCGACAGGGAAGAAGTTCACCCCTCCACTTT
j_gene: TRBJ1-2; abundance: -; d_gene: -; v_gene: TRBV4-1; CDR3aa: CASSRGANYGYTF; CDR3nt: TGCGCCAGCAGCAGGGGGGCTAACTATGGCTACACCTTC
j_gene: TRBJ1-4; abundance: -; d_gene: -; v_gene: TRBV5-6; CDR3aa: CASSLRRGSTTNEKLFF; CDR3nt: TGTGCCAGCAGCTTGAGAAGGGGATCTACAACTAATGAAAAACTGTTTTTT
j_gene: TRBJ2-3; abundance: -; d_gene: -; v_gene: TRBV3-1/TRBV3-2; CDR3aa: CASSVETDTQYF; CDR3nt: TGTGCCAGCAGCGTCGAGACAGATACGCAGTATTTT
j_gene: TRBJ1-1; abundance: -; d_gene: -; v_gene: TRBV3-1/TRBV3-2; CDR3aa: CASSQQWADAFF; CDR3nt: TGTGCCAGCAGCCAACAGTGGGCAGACGCTTTCTTT
j_gene: TRBJ2-1; abundance: -; d_gene: -; v_gene: TRBV4-2; CDR3aa: CASSQGLYNEQFF; CDR3nt: TGTGCCAGCAGCCAGGGACTGTACAATGAGCAGTTCTTC
j_gene: TRBJ1-1; abundance: -; d_gene: -; v_gene: TRBV20-1; CDR3aa: CSVPLSTEAFF; CDR3nt: TGCAGTGTTCCGTTGTCGACTGAAGCTTTCTTT
j_gene: TRBJ2-1; abundance: -; d_gene: -; v_gene: TRBV7-2; CDR3aa: CASSSPGVHNEQFF; CDR3nt: TGTGCCAGCAGCTCACCAGGGGTCCACAATGAGCAGTTCTTC
j_gene: TRBJ1-1; abundance: -; d_gene: -; v_gene: TRBV30; CDR3aa: CAWVRARDTEAFF; CDR3nt: TGTGCCTGGGTACGGGCTAGGGACACTGAAGCTTTCTTT
j_gene: TRBJ2-4; abundance: once; d_gene: TRBD1; v_gene: TRBV28; CDR3aa: CASSPGTGPNIQYF; CDR3nt: TGTGCCAGCAGTCCCGGGACAGGGCCAAACATTCAGTACTTC
j_gene: TRBJ2-1; abundance: -; d_gene: TRBD2; v_gene: TRBV29-1; CDR3aa: CSVLPSGGRNEQFF; CDR3nt: TGCAGCGTTTTACCTAGCGGGGGGCGGAATGAGCAGTTCTTC
j_gene: TRBJ2-1; abundance: -; d_gene: -; v_gene: TRBV11-2; CDR3aa: CASSFRGSYNEQFF; CDR3nt: TGTGCCAGCAGCTTCCGCGGCTCCTACAATGAGCAGTTCTTC
j_gene: TRBJ1-2; abundance: -; d_gene: -; v_gene: TRBV7-8; CDR3aa: CASSPGKAVAFGYTF; CDR3nt: TGTGCCAGCAGTCCAGGGAAGGCAGTAGCTTTTGGCTACACCTTC
j_gene: TRBJ2-3; abundance: -; d_gene: -; v_gene: TRBV18; CDR3aa: CASSPLQESTDTQYF; CDR3nt: TGTGCCAGCTCACCACTCCAAGAAAGCACAGATACGCAGTATTTT
j_gene: TRBJ1-6; abundance: -; d_gene: -; v_gene: TRBV25-1; CDR3aa: CAIPGGQGQGSYNSPLHF; CDR3nt: TGTGCCATCCCTGGAGGGCAGGGCCAGGGGTCCTATAATTCACCCCTCCACTTT
j_gene: TRBJ1-2; abundance: -; d_gene: -; v_gene: TRBV6-1; CDR3aa: CASSEGEEASNYGYTF; CDR3nt: TGTGCCAGCAGTGAGGGAGAAGAGGCAAGTAACTATGGCTACACCTTC
j_gene: TRBJ2-1; abundance: -; d_gene: TRBD2; v_gene: TRBV28; CDR3aa: CASSPGGKGEQFF; CDR3nt: TGTGCCAGCAGTCCGGGAGGGAAGGGTGAGCAGTTCTTC
j_gene: TRBJ2-7; abundance: -; d_gene: -; v_gene: TRBV28; CDR3aa: CASTQEGYEQYF; CDR3nt: TGTGCCAGCACCCAGGAGGGCTACGAGCAGTACTTC
j_gene: TRBJ2-7; abundance: -; d_gene: -; v_gene: TRBV19; CDR3aa: CASSIAADAYEQYF; CDR3nt: TGTGCCAGTAGTATAGCTGCGGATGCCTACGAGCAGTACTTC
j_gene: TRBJ1-6; abundance: -; d_gene: -; v_gene: TRBV11-2; CDR3aa: CASSLAGMNSPLHF; CDR3nt: TGTGCCAGCAGTCTGGCCGGGATGAATTCACCCCTCCACTTT
j_gene: TRBJ1-5; abundance: -; d_gene: -; v_gene: TRBV6-6; CDR3aa: CASSYVGTSEGQPQHF; CDR3nt: TGTGCCAGCAGTTACGTCGGGACGAGCGAGGGTCAGCCCCAGCATTTT
j_gene: TRBJ1-6; abundance: -; d_gene: -; v_gene: TRBV2; CDR3aa: CASSPGQWNSPLHF; CDR3nt: TGTGCCAGCAGTCCGGGACAATGGAATTCACCCCTCCACTTT
j_gene: TRBJ1-3; abundance: -; d_gene: -; v_gene: TRBV25-1; CDR3aa: CASSASGNTIYF; CDR3nt: TGTGCCAGCAGTGCATCCGGAAACACCATATATTTT
j_gene: TRBJ2-3; abundance: -; d_gene: -; v_gene: TRBV10-3; CDR3aa: CAISVNRVGSTDTQYF; CDR3nt: TGTGCCATCAGTGTAAACAGGGTTGGGAGCACAGATACGCAGTATTTT
j_gene: TRBJ1-2; abundance: -; d_gene: -; v_gene: TRBV7-3; CDR3aa: CASKEEGLSNYGYTF; CDR3nt: TGTGCCTCCAAGGAAGAGGGCTTGAGTAACTATGGCTACACCTTC
j_gene: TRBJ2-3; abundance: -; d_gene: -; v_gene: TRBV9; CDR3aa: CANIHTDTQYF; CDR3nt: TGTGCCAACATCCACACAGATACGCAGTATTTT
j_gene: TRBJ1-2; abundance: -; d_gene: -; v_gene: TRBV19; CDR3aa: CASTSGGTYGYTF; CDR3nt: TGTGCCAGTACCTCAGGAGGTACCTATGGCTACACCTTC
j_gene: TRBJ2-5; abundance: -; d_gene: -; v_gene: TRBV6-6; CDR3aa: CASSYSIGTRQETQYF; CDR3nt: TGTGCCAGCAGTTACTCGATTGGGACGCGGCAAGAGACCCAGTACTTC
j_gene: TRBJ2-3; abundance: once; d_gene: TRBD1; v_gene: TRBV27; CDR3aa: CASSLQGADTQYF; CDR3nt: TGTGCCAGCAGTTTACAGGGGGCAGATACGCAGTATTTT
j_gene: TRBJ2-3; abundance: -; d_gene: TRBD1; v_gene: TRBV11-2; CDR3aa: CASSFGTGGSYF; CDR3nt: TGTGCCAGCAGCTTCGGGACAGGAGGGTCGTATTTT
j_gene: TRBJ2-7; abundance: -; d_gene: TRBD1; v_gene: TRBV24-1; CDR3aa: CATSAGGSEQYF; CDR3nt: TGTGCCACCAGTGCAGGGGGAAGCGAGCAGTACTTC
j_gene: TRBJ1-3; abundance: -; d_gene: -; v_gene: TRBV11-3; CDR3aa: CASSLGRGGNTIYF; CDR3nt: TGTGCCAGCAGCTTAGGGCGTGGAGGAAACACCATATATTTT
j_gene: TRBJ1-1; abundance: -; d_gene: -; v_gene: TRBV7-2; CDR3aa: CASSLGHPNTEAFF; CDR3nt: TGTGCCAGCAGCTTGGGGCACCCGAACACTGAAGCTTTCTTT
j_gene: TRBJ2-4; abundance: once; d_gene: -; v_gene: TRBV27; CDR3aa: CASSFRDAKNIQYF; CDR3nt: TGTGCCAGCAGTTTCAGGGACGCCAAAAACATTCAGTACTTC
j_gene: TRBJ1-1; abundance: once; d_gene: -; v_gene: TRBV18; CDR3aa: CASSARDTLNTEAFF; CDR3nt: TGTGCCAGCTCAGCCAGGGACACTTTGAACACTGAAGCTTTCTTT
j_gene: TRBJ2-5; abundance: -; d_gene: -; v_gene: TRBV6-5; CDR3aa: CASSYGQSMETQYF; CDR3nt: TGTGCCAGCAGTTACGGGCAGTCGATGGAGACCCAGTACTTC
j_gene: TRBJ2-7; abundance: -; d_gene: -; v_gene: TRBV27; CDR3aa: CASSLGSGPTYEQYF; CDR3nt: TGTGCCAGCAGCCTAGGGTCCGGGCCAACCTACGAGCAGTACTTC
j_gene: TRBJ2-2; abundance: -; d_gene: TRBD2; v_gene: TRBV5-1; CDR3aa: CASSLGLADTGELFF; CDR3nt: TGCGCCAGCAGCTTGGGGCTAGCGGACACCGGGGAGCTGTTTTTT
j_gene: TRBJ2-7; abundance: -; d_gene: TRBD1; v_gene: TRBV9; CDR3aa: CASSYRGGYEQYF; CDR3nt: TGTGCCAGCAGCTACAGGGGTGGGTACGAGCAGTACTTC
j_gene: TRBJ1-1; abundance: -; d_gene: TRBD1; v_gene: TRBV2; CDR3aa: CASSGDRDTEAFF; CDR3nt: TGTGCCAGCAGTGGGGACAGGGACACTGAAGCTTTCTTT
j_gene: TRBJ2-1; abundance: -; d_gene: TRBD1; v_gene: TRBV13; CDR3aa: CASSIGTGGYEQFF; CDR3nt: TGTGCCAGCAGCATCGGGACAGGGGGCTATGAGCAGTTCTTC
j_gene: TRBJ2-2; abundance: -; d_gene: -; v_gene: TRBV6-5; CDR3aa: CASGRPGELFF; CDR3nt: TGTGCCAGCGGACGGCCCGGGGAGCTGTTTTTT
j_gene: TRBJ2-1; abundance: -; d_gene: -; v_gene: TRBV5-4; CDR3aa: CASSLVGALNEQFF; CDR3nt: TGTGCCAGCAGCTTGGTGGGGGCGCTCAATGAGCAGTTCTTC
j_gene: TRBJ2-5; abundance: -; d_gene: -; v_gene: TRBV6-5; CDR3aa: CASSYSSHQETQYF; CDR3nt: TGTGCCAGCAGTTACTCGAGCCACCAAGAGACCCAGTACTTC
j_gene: TRBJ1-5; abundance: -; d_gene: -; v_gene: TRBV15; CDR3aa: CATSSRRGYQPQHF; CDR3nt: TGTGCCACCAGCAGCCGGAGGGGGTATCAGCCCCAGCATTTT
j_gene: TRBJ2-7; abundance: -; d_gene: -; v_gene: TRBV5-1; CDR3aa: CASSLTAGTYNYEQYF; CDR3nt: TGCGCCAGCAGCTTGACCGCCGGGACTTACAACTACGAGCAGTACTTC
j_gene: TRBJ1-5; abundance: -; d_gene: TRBD1; v_gene: TRBV6-2/TRBV6-3; CDR3aa: CASSPGQWNQPQHF; CDR3nt: TGTGCCAGCAGTCCGGGACAGTGGAATCAGCCCCAGCATTTT
j_gene: TRBJ2-2; abundance: once; d_gene: TRBD1; v_gene: TRBV28; CDR3aa: CANQKSGTGNTGELFF; CDR3nt: TGTGCCAACCAAAAATCCGGGACAGGGAACACCGGGGAGCTGTTTTTT
j_gene: TRBJ2-1; abundance: -; d_gene: -; v_gene: TRBV7-9; CDR3aa: CASSSRRGVYNEQFF; CDR3nt: TGTGCCAGCAGCTCACGCAGGGGGGTCTACAATGAGCAGTTCTTC
j_gene: TRBJ2-7; abundance: -; d_gene: TRBD1; v_gene: TRBV5-5; CDR3aa: CASSLGRDRGRYEQYF; CDR3nt: TGTGCCAGCAGCTTGGGAAGGGACAGGGGGAGGTACGAGCAGTACTTC
j_gene: TRBJ1-4; abundance: -; d_gene: -; v_gene: TRBV2; CDR3aa: CAGTQSPLEKLFF; CDR3nt: TGTGCCGGTACTCAGTCTCCGCTTGAAAAACTGTTTTTT
j_gene: TRBJ1-2; abundance: -; d_gene: TRBD1; v_gene: TRBV6-5; CDR3aa: CASSSGTGDLTF; CDR3nt: TGTGCCAGCAGTTCCGGGACAGGGGACCTCACCTTC
j_gene: TRBJ2-5; abundance: -; d_gene: TRBD2; v_gene: TRBV12-3/TRBV12-4; CDR3aa: CASSLAGTETQYF; CDR3nt: TGTGCCAGCAGTCTAGCGGGGACGGAGACCCAGTACTTC